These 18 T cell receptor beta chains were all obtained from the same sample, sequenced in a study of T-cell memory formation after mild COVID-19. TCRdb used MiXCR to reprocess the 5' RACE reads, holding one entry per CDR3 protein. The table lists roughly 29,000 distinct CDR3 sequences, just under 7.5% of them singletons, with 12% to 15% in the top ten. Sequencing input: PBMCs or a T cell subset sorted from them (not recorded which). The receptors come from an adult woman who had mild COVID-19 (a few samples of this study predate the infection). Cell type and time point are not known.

The DNA for the CDR3 is TGTGCCAGCAGTTTATCGTGGGGACAGGGAAATGAGCAGTTCTTC. Its translation is CASSLSWGQGNEQFF. The chain couples TRBV27 to TRBJ2-1; TRBD1 matches at 9 bases. Germline V gene lookup returns CDR1 MNHEY and CDR2 SMNVEV (reference sequence). This CDR3 is 15 amino acids long. V trimming: 0 bases; J trimming: 7 bases; junction bases outside the gene matches: 4.

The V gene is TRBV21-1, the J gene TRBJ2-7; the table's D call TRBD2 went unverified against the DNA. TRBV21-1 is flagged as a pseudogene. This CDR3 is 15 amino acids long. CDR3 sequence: CASRVSGGPSYEQYF. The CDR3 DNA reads TGTGCCAGCAGGGTTAGCGGGGGGCCCTCCTACGAGCAGTACTTC.

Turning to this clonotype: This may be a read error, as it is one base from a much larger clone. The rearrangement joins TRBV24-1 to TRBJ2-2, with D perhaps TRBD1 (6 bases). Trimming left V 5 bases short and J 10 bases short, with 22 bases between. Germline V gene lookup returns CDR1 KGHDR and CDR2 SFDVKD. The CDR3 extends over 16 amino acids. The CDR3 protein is CATSGKTVGGSVELFF. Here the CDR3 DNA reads TGTGCCACCAGTGGAAAGACAGTAGGGGGTTCCGTGGAGCTGTTTTTT.

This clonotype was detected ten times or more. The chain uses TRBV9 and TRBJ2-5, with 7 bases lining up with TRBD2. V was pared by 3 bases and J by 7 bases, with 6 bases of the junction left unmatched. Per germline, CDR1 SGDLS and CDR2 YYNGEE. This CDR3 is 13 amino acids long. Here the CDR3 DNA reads TGTGCCAGCAGCGACTCAACGGGGGGGACCCAGTACTTC. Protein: CASSDSTGGTQYF.

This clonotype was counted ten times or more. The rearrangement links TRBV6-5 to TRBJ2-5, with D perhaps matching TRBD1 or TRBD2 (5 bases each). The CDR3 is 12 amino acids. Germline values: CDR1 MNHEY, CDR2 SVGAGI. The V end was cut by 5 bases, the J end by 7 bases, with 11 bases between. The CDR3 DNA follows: TGTGCCAGCAGTCGTAAGAGGGGGACCCAGTACTTC. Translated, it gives CASSRKRGTQYF.

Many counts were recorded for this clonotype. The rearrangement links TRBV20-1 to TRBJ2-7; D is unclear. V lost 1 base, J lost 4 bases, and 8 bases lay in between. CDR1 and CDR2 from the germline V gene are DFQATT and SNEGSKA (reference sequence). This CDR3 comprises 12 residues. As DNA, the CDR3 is TGCAGTGCTAGAGCCCTTGAGTACGAGCAGTACTTC. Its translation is CSARALEYEQYF.

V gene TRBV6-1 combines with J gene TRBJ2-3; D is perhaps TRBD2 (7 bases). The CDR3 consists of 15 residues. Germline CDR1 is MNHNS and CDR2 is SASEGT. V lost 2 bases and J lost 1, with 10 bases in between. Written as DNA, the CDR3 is TGTGCCAGCAGTGAACAAGGGGGGGGCACAGATACGCAGTATTTT. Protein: CASSEQGGGTDTQYF.

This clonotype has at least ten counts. CDR3 in DNA: TGCGCCAGCAGCCCCGGACTAGCGGGGGCCACAGATACGCAGTATTTT. Its protein product is CASSPGLAGATDTQYF. The V call is TRBV5-1, the J call TRBJ2-3; 13 bases match TRBD2. CDR1 SGHRS and CDR2 YFSETQ come from the germline V gene. The J segment lost 2 bases and the V segment lost 4 bases, leaving 4 bases of the junction unmatched. The CDR3 spans 16 residues.

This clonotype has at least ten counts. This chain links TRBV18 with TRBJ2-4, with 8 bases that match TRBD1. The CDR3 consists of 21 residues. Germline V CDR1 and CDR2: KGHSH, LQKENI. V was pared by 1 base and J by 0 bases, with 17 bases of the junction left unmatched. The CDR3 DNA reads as TGTGCCAGCTCACCACAATCCTTAGCAGGGGGCCGGATTTTAGCCAAAAACATTCAGTACTTC. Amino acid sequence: CASSPQSLAGGRILAKNIQYF. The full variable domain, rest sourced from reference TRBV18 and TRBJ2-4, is NAGVMQNPRHLVRRRGQEARLRCSPMKGHSHVYWYRQLPEEGLKFMVYLQKENIIDESGMPKERFSAEFPKEGPSILRIQQVVRGDSAAYFCASSPQSLAGGRILAKNIQYFGAGTRLSVL.

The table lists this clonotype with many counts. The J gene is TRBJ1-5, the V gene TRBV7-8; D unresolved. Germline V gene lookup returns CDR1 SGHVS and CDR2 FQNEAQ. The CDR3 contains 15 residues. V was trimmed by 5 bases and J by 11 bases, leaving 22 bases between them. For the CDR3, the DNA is TGTGCCAGCAGCCCATTGTCGAGGGCCCCGCAAGCCCAGCATTTT. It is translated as CASSPLSRAPQAQHF.

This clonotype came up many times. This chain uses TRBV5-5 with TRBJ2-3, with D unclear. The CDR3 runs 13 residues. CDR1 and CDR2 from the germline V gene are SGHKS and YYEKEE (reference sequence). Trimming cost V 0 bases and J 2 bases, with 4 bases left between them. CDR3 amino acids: CASSLDLTDTQYF. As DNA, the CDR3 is TGTGCCAGCAGCTTGGACCTCACAGATACGCAGTATTTT.

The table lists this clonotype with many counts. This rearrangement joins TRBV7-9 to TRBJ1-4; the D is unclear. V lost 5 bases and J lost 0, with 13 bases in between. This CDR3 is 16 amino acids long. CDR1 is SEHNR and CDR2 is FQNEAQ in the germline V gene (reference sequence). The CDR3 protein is CASSMGKQPTNEKLFF. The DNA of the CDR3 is TGTGCCAGCAGCATGGGGAAACAACCAACTAATGAAAAACTGTTTTTT. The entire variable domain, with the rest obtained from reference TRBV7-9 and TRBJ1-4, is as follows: DTGVSQNPRHKITKRGQNVTFRCDPISEHNRLYWYRQTLGQGPEFLTYFQNEAQLEKSRLLSDRFSAERPKGSFSTLEIQRTEQGDSAMYLCASSMGKQPTNEKLFFGSGTQLSVL.

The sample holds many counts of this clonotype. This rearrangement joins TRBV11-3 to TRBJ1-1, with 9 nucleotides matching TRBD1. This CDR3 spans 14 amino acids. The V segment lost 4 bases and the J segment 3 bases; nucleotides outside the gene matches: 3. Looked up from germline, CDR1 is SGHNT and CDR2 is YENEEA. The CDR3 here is CASSSWTGDTEAFF. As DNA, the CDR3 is TGTGCCAGCAGCTCGTGGACAGGGGACACTGAAGCTTTCTTT.

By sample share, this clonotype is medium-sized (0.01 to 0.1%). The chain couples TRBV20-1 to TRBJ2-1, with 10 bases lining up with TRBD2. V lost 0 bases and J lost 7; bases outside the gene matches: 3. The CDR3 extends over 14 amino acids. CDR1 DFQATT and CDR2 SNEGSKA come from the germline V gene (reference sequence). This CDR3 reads CSARESGRGNEQFF. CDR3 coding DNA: TGCAGTGCTAGAGAAAGCGGGAGGGGAAATGAGCAGTTCTTC.

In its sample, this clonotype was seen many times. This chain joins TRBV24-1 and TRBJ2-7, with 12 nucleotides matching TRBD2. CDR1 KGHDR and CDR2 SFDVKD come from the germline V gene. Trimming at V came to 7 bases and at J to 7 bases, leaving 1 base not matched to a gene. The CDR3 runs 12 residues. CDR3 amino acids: CATRGLAGEQYF. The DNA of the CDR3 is TGTGCCACCAGAGGACTAGCGGGAGAGCAGTACTTC.

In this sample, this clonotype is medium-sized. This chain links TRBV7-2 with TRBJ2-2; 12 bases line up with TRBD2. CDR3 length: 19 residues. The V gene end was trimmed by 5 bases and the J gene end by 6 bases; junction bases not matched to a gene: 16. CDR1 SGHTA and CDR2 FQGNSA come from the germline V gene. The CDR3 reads CASSRLAGGSPEKAGELFF. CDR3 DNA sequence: TGTGCCAGCAGCCGCCTAGCGGGAGGGTCGCCCGAGAAGGCCGGGGAGCTGTTTTTT.

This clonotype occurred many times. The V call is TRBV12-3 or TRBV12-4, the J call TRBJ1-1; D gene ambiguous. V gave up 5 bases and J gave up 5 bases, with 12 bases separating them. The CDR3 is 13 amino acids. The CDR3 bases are TGTGCCAGCAGTACCCGGAAACAGACTGAAGCTTTCTTT. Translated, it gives CASSTRKQTEAFF.

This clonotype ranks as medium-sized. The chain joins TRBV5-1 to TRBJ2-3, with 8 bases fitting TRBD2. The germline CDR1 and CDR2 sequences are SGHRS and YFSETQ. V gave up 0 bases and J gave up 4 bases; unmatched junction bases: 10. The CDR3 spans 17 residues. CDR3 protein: CASSLAPGGGTADTQYF. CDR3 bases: TGCGCCAGCAGCTTGGCCCCAGGCGGGGGGACCGCAGATACGCAGTATTTT.